Listed here is a single TCR beta chain. Its specificity is unknown. Germline values: CDR1 MNHEY, CDR2 SMNVEV (reference sequence). CDR3 length: 15 amino acids. The V end lost 3 bases, the J end lost 4 bases, and 13 bases lay between the germline ends. The data were taken from a study of T cell responses to AZD1222 COVID-19 vaccine. General study findings and limits: Per reports, nearly half of all spike-specific TCRs target regions that are unmutated in variants. The donor group comprised mostly white British people and more females; the analysis possibly underestimated clonal diversity.

Sequenced by immunoSEQ multiplex PCR; TCRdb stores in-frame clones only, minus some. Among about 150,000 clones listed, 86% were seen once. The sequence derives from an adult in good health. The V and J genes are TRBV27 and TRBJ1-5; TRBD1 is a possible D gene (5 bases). The sequences come from peripheral blood, collected on day 0 of MenACWY control vaccination. CDR3 bases: TGTGCCAGCAGTTTCGCCGGGGCCTGGAATCAGCCCCAGCATTTT. Protein: CASSFAGAWNQPQHF.